A selection of T cell receptor beta chains follows, all from one sample in a study of blood T cell repertoires in COVID-19. Data came from immunoSEQ multiplex PCR; TCRdb stores just in-frame clones and leaves some out. The sample holds roughly 150,000 clones; roughly nine tenths are singletons and the top ten take over 4.5%. Specimen: peripheral blood. All receptors derive from a human donor in a cohort sampled during active COVID-19. CDR3s include the opening cysteine and the closing phenylalanine or tryptophan. The size field is filled for only some rows; it gives once, few, many or a size class.

V gene	clone size	CDR3 protein
TRBV27	NA	CASSGDSDRVRQETQYF
TRBV19	NA	CASRRGFSNQPQHF
TRBV7-2	NA	CASSQLSGTSSYEQFF
TRBV4-3	NA	CASSQDRGPEAGEQYF
TRBV19	NA	CASSIDRYQPQHF
TRBV7-8	NA	CASSFLERGGQDTQYF
TRBV2	NA	CASRRLTSGSYEQYF
TRBV27	NA	CASSGEQGKAMNTEAFF
TRBV6-5	once	CASSYTTANNEQFF
TRBV6-2/TRBV6-3	once	CASSTGTGNEKLFF
TRBV10-3	NA	CAISNRDIGEQYF
TRBV27	NA	CASSKGPPGDLSYEQYF
TRBV6-6	NA	CASSYSRGQETQYF
TRBV27	NA	CASSPKDRGGYTF
TRBV4-2	NA	CASSQVRTGSIYNEQFF
TRBV28	NA	CASSPRPQGTGELFF
TRBV9	NA	CASSHQEGAQGPADTQYF
TRBV30	NA	CAWSVGLAGNNEQFF
TRBV5-1	NA	CASLQNTGELFF
TRBV30	few	CAWRTGGNQPQHF
TRBV5-1	NA	CASSMGLAGLEQFF
TRBV5-5	NA	CASSLGTGDGRYSNQPQHF
TRBV13	NA	CASSQNGGGAGETQYF
TRBV27	NA	CASKQGSQGPESGANVLTF
TRBV19	NA	CASSILPQGTEAFF
TRBV6-5	NA	CASSKRNYEQYF
TRBV6-6	NA	CASNHGLGLYEQYF
TRBV7-2	NA	CASGLGYEQYF
TRBV20-1	NA	CSASVGGGGYEQYF
TRBV9	NA	CASSVGVHYNYGYTF
TRBV5-6	NA	CASSDSGTGGEKLFF
TRBV11-1	NA	CASSLDRAQPQHF